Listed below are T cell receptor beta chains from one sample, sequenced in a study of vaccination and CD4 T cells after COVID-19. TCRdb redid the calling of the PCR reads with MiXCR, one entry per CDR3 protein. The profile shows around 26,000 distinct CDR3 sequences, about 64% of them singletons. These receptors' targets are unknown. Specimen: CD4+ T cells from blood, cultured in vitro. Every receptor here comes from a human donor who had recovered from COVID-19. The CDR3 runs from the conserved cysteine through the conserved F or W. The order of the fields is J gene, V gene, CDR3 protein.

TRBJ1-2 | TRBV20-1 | CSAWTGGRGYGYTF
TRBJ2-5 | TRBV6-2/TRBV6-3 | CATLTHIGETQYF
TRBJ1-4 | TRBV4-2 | CASSQSWARGEKLFF
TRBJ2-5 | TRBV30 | CAWREGGLETQYF
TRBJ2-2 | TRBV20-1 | CSASKHTGELFF
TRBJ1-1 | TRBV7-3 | CASSLDRGRDTEAFF
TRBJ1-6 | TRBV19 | CASRGRASSYNSPLHF
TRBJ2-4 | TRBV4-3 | CASSLTGRDIQYF
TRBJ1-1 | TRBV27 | CASRDRTGLVNTEAFF
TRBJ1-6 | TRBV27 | CASSLLGERGSPLHF
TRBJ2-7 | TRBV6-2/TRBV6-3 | CASRRTGVSGEQYF
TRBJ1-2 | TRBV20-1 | CSATGTNRGAGYTF
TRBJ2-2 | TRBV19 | CASSIDLRLLEYTNTGELFF
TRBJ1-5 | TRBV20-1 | CSARDSNQPQHF
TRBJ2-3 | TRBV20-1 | CSAPDNVGADTQYF
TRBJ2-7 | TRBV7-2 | CASSKSVRASSTSYEQYF
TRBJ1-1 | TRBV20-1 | CSATLVTRNTEAFF
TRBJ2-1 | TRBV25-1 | CASSVAGTGVNEQFF
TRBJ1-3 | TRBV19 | CASSIGSSGNTIYF
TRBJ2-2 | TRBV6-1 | CASTPSANTGELFF
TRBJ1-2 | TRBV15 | CATSPQFTGAYGYTF
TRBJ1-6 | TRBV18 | CASSPAGVSSYNSPLHF
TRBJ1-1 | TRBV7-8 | CASSLEQSYTEAFF
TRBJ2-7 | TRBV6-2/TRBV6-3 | CASSLLKQGAYEQYF
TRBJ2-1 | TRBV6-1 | CAITGAIRTEQFF
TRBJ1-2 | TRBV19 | CASGRAATSNYGYTF
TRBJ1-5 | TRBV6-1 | CASSTVPGGSNQPQHF
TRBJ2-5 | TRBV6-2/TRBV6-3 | CASSLAFRTQYF
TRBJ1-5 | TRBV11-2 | CASSLAGSNQPQHF
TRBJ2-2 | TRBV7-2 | CASSRQGVSTGELFF
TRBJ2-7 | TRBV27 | CASSRQGATYEQYF
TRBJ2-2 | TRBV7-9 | CASSRGLAGGPGELFF
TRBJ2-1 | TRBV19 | CATKYTPADEQFF
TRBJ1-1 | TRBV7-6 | CASSLQGTTEAFF
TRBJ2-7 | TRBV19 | CASSIAGTGRYEQYF
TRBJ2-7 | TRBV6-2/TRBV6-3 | CASKGGNPYEQYF
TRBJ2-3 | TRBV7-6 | CASSLLEGDTQYF
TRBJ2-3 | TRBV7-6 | CASSLGGLAAPPTDTQYF
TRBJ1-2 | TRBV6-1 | CASNRQGLGGYTF
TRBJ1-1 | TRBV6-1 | CASNPQAAMNTEAFF
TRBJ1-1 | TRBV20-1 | CSANRARTEAFF
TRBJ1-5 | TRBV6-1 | CASSPRGGAGSNQPQHF